Below are 10 T cell receptor beta chains sequenced from a single sample in a study of blood T cell repertoires in COVID-19. The protocol was immunoSEQ multiplex PCR, while the TCRdb copy is restricted to in-frame clones and leaves out a portion. Altogether roughly 330,000 clones are present, 87% being singletons, with the ten largest covering approximately 5%. The sample consisted of PBMCs or T cells enriched from blood (not recorded which). Receptor source: a woman under 40 who had recovered from COVID-19.

The chain combines TRBV2 with TRBJ1-2, with D perhaps TRBD1 (5 bases). Germline V CDR1 and CDR2: SNHLY, FYNNEI. V dropped 7 bases and J dropped 7 bases, with 16 bases sitting between them. The CDR3 loop spans 13 amino acids. CDR3 sequence: CASTLGGGGGYTF. For the CDR3, the DNA is TGTGCCAGCACCTTGGGGGGGGGAGGTGGCTACACCTTC.

The chain joins TRBV7-3 to TRBJ2-2; 8 bases map to TRBD2. The J segment lost 7 bases and the V segment lost 8 bases, leaving 21 bases of the junction unmatched. This CDR3 is built from 18 residues. Germline assignment: CDR1 SGHTA and CDR2 FQGTGA. In DNA, the CDR3 is TGTGCCAGCCGGGTGGCGGGGGGCCCATTAAGCGACGGCGGGGAGCTGTTTTTT. It encodes CASRVAGGPLSDGGELFF.

To note about this clone: The same CDR3 can be traced to other DNA sequences in this sample. V usage is TRBV12-3 or TRBV12-4 and J usage is TRBJ1-5; D not resolved. The CDR3 consists of 13 residues. The ends were cut back, 3 bases at V and 6 bases at J, with 9 bases in the middle. The CDR3 DNA follows: TGTGCCAGCAGTTTGGTGGGAGGTCAGCCCCAGCATTTT. Translating gives CASSLVGGQPQHF.

This clone was observed a few times. The rearrangement uses TRBV5-1 and TRBJ2-2; weak D call: TRBD1 (6 bases). Germline CDR1 and CDR2: SGHRS and YFSETQ. V was clipped by 0 bases and J by 1 base, with 10 bases between them. There are 16 residues in the CDR3. The CDR3 DNA follows: TGCGCCAGCAGCTTGGATGACAGGTGGAACACCGGGGAGCTGTTTTTT. Translation gives CASSLDDRWNTGELFF.

The rearrangement uses TRBV13 and TRBJ2-1; no definite D call. Trimming shortened V by 5 bases and J by 6 bases, and 20 bases separated the two germline ends. The germline V gene encodes CDR1 PRHDT and CDR2 FYEKMQ (reference sequence). The CDR3 spans 16 residues. The CDR3: CASSALTFTDFNEQFF. As DNA, the CDR3 is TGTGCCAGCAGCGCACTCACATTTACAGATTTCAATGAGCAGTTCTTC. Full variable domain (rest looked up from reference TRBV13 and TRBJ2-1): AAGVIQSPRHLIKEKRETATLKCYPIPRHDTVYWYQQGPGQDPQFLISFYEKMQSDKGSIPDRFSAQQFSDYHSELNMSSLELGDSALYFCASSALTFTDFNEQFFGPGTRLTVL.

This clone was observed once. The chain carries TRBV4-2 and TRBJ2-3; 8 bases agree with TRBD2. CDR3 length equals 15 residues. CDR1 and CDR2 (germline): LGHNA, YNFKEQ. With V trimmed by 1 base and J by 2 bases, 2 bases remained unmatched. CDR3 loop: CASSQAGGTTDTQYF. CDR3 DNA sequence: TGTGCCAGCAGCCAAGCGGGGGGGACCACAGATACGCAGTATTTT.

Of note for this clone: This specimen includes other DNA sequences encoding the same CDR3. This chain connects TRBV9 to TRBJ1-1; no firm D call. The germline CDR1 and CDR2 sequences are SGDLS and YYNGEE. Trimming took 0 bases from V and 1 from J, leaving 4 bases between them. The CDR3 contains 13 residues. CDR3 nucleotides: TGTGCCAGCAGCGTAGCCCGGAACACTGAAGCTTTCTTT. It is translated as CASSVARNTEAFF.

This chain links TRBV5-1 with TRBJ1-6, with 7 bases aligning to TRBD1. V lost 4 bases, J lost 0 bases, and 4 bases stayed unmatched. CDR1 SGHRS and CDR2 YFSETQ come from the germline V gene. The CDR3 loop spans 16 amino acids. Here the CDR3 DNA reads TGCGCCAGCAGCGCAGACAGGGACTCCTATAATTCACCCCTCCACTTT. Amino acids: CASSADRDSYNSPLHF.

This clone was observed a handful of times. The J gene is TRBJ2-7, the V gene TRBV19, with 10 bases aligning to TRBD1. The V gene's germline CDR1 is LNHDA and CDR2 SQIVND (reference sequence). The trim removed 10 bases at V and 3 bases at J, leaving 9 bases unmatched. This CDR3 spans 14 amino acids. The CDR3 bases are TGTGCCACAATCGACAGGGGGCCGGGCTACGAGCAGTACTTC. This translates into CATIDRGPGYEQYF.

This clone came up a few times. V and J are TRBV2 and TRBJ2-7; no reliable D call. Germline loops: CDR1 SNHLY, CDR2 FYNNEI. CDR3 length equals 11 residues. Trimming stripped 2 bases from V and 7 bases from J, with 6 bases between. CDR3 sequence: CASSELREQYF. For the CDR3, the DNA is TGTGCCAGCAGTGAATTGAGGGAGCAGTACTTC.